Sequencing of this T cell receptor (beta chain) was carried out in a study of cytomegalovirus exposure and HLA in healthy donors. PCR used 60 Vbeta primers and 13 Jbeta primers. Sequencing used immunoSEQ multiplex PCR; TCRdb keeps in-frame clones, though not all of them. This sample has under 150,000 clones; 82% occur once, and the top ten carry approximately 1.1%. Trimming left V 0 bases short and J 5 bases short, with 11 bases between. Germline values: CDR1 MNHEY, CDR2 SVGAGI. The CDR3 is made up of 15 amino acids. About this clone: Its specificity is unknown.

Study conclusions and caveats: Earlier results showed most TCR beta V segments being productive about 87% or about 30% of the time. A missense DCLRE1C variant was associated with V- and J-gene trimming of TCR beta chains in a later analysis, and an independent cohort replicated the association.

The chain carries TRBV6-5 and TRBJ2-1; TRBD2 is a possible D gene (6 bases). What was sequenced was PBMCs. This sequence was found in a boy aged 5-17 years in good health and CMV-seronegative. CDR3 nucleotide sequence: TGTGCCAGCAGTTACTCGAACGGAGGGAACAATGAGCAGTTCTTC. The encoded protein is CASSYSNGGNNEQFF.